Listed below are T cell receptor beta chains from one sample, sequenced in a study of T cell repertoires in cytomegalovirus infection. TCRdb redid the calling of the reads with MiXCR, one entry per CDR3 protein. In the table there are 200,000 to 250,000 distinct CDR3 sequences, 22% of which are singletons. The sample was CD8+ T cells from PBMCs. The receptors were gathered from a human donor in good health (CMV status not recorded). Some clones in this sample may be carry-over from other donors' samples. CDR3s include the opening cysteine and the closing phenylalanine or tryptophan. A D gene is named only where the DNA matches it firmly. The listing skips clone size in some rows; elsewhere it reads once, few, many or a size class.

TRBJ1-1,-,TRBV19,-,TGTGCCAGTAGTATAACCCAGGGGTACACTGAAGCTTTCTTT,CASSITQGYTEAFF
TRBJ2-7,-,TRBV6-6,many,TGTGCCAGCAGTTTAGCTAACGAGCAGTACTTC,CASSLANEQYF
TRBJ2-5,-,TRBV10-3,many,TGTGCCATCAGTGATGACGACCAAGAGACCCAGTACTTC,CAISDDDQETQYF
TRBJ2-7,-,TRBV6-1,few,TGTGCCAGCAGTAGGGGTCTGGGCGGAGAGTCTGGGTCCTACGAGCAGTACTTC,CASSRGLGGESGSYEQYF
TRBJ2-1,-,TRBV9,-,TGTGCCAGCAGCTTCCGCGGGGGCACATTGTACAATGAGCAGTTCTTC,CASSFRGGTLYNEQFF
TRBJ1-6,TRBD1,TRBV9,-,TGTGCCAGCAGCCTGGGGGACAGATATTCACCCCTCCACTTT,CASSLGDRYSPLHF
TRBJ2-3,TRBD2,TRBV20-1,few,TGCAGTGCTAGAGGTGGACTAGCGCCAAACACAGATACGCAGTATTTT,CSARGGLAPNTDTQYF
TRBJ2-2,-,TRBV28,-,TGTGCCAGCAGTTTATTTTCAGGGTATGCCGGGGAGCTGTTTTTT,CASSLFSGYAGELFF
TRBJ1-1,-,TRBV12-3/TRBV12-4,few,TGTGCCAGCAGTTTAAACTTTCCCGCTGAAGCTTTCTTT,CASSLNFPAEAFF
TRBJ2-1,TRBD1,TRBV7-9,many,TGTGCCAGCAGCTTAGGGGACAGACTTTACAATGAGCAGTTCTTC,CASSLGDRLYNEQFF
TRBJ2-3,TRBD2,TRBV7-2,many,TGTGCCAGCAGCCCTTTGGGCGGGGGGGGCACAGATACGCAGTATTTT,CASSPLGGGGTDTQYF
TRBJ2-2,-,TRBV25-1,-,TGTGCCAGCAGTGCCCCAGGGGAGTACACCGGGGAGCTGTTTTTT,CASSAPGEYTGELFF
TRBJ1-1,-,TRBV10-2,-,TGCGCCAGCAGTGAGTCTGGGGGGTTGGTGGCTGAAGCTTTCTTT,CASSESGGLVAEAFF
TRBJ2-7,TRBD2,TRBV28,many,TGTGCCAGCAGTTTTTGGCGGGGGGACTACGAGCAGTACTTC,CASSFWRGDYEQYF
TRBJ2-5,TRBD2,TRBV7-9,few,TGTGCCAGCAGCGCGGGGGTGGCTACCCAGTACTTC,CASSAGVATQYF
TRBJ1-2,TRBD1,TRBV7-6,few,TGTGCCAGCAGCGCAGGGGGCTACTATGGCTACACCTTC,CASSAGGYYGYTF
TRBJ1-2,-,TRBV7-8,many,TGTGCCAGCAGCCCCTCGGATGGTAGCTATGGCTACACCTTC,CASSPSDGSYGYTF
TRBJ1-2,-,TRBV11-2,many,TGTGCCAGCAGCTTAGATAACAGAGGGATCCATGGCTACACCTTC,CASSLDNRGIHGYTF
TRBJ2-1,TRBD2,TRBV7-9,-,TGTGCCAGCAGCCTGACTAGCGGGGTTGACAATGAGCAGTTCTTC,CASSLTSGVDNEQFF
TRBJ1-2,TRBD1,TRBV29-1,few,TGCAGCGTTGAAGATTACGAGGGGACAGGGTTTAGCTACACCTTC,CSVEDYEGTGFSYTF
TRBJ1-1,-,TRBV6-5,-,TGTGCCAGCAGTTACGGCGGGACCTCTGAAGCTTTCTTT,CASSYGGTSEAFF
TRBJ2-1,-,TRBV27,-,TGTGCCAGCAGTTTGACGAATGGGTACAATGAGCAGTTCTTC,CASSLTNGYNEQFF
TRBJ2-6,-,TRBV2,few,TGTGCCAGCAGCCACCCAGCGTCTGGGGCCAACGTCCTGACTTTC,CASSHPASGANVLTF
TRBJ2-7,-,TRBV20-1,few,TGCAGTGCTAGAGAGGGCGGGTACTCCTACGAGCAGTACTTC,CSAREGGYSYEQYF
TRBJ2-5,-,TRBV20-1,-,TGCAGTGCTAGACCCTACCCGGGACAAACGGAGACCCAGTACTTC,CSARPYPGQTETQYF
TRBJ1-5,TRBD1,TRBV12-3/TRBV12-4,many,TGTGCCAGCAGTTTTGACAGGGGTTTGGGTCAGCCCCAGCATTTT,CASSFDRGLGQPQHF
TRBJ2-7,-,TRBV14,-,TGTGCCAGCAGCCAAGATCCCGGTGGTGTTCCGTTTGGGCAGTACTTC,CASSQDPGGVPFGQYF
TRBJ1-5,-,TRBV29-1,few,TGCAGCGTGGGAATGGCAGATAGCAATCAGCCCCAGCATTTT,CSVGMADSNQPQHF
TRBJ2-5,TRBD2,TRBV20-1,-,TGCAGTGCCGAGAGCGGGGAAGAGACCCAGTACTTC,CSAESGEETQYF
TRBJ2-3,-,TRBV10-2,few,TGCGCCAGCAGGAAACTAGCCGATAGCACAGATACGCAGTATTTT,CASRKLADSTDTQYF
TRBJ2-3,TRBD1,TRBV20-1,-,TGCAGTGCTAGAGGGGACAGGGGGCAGGCAGATACGCAGTATTTT,CSARGDRGQADTQYF
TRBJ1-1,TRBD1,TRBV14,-,TGTGCCAGCAGCTCAACAGGGGGCGCGACAGCTTTCTTT,CASSSTGGATAFF
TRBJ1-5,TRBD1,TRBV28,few,TGTGCCAGCAGTTTCCCAGGGACAGTTAGCAATCAGCCCCAGCATTTT,CASSFPGTVSNQPQHF
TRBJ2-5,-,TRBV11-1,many,TGTGCCAGCAGCTTTAGTCGGGGGGCTCAAGAGACCCAGTACTTC,CASSFSRGAQETQYF
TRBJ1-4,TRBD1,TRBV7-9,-,TGTGCCAGCAGCCTTGGACAGGGGTCTGAAAAACTGTTTTTT,CASSLGQGSEKLFF
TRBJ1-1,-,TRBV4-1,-,TGCGCCAGCAGTCAAAGTTCAGCCTACACTGAAGCTTTCTTT,CASSQSSAYTEAFF
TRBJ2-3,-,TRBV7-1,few,TGTGCCAGCAGCTCGCGGGACTTACGCACAGATACGCAGTATTTT,CASSSRDLRTDTQYF
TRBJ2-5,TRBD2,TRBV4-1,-,TGCGCCAGCAGCCAGGGGGGGAGCCAAGAGACCCAGTACTTC,CASSQGGSQETQYF
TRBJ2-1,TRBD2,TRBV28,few,TGTGCCAGCAGTTTACTGGGACTAGCGGGGTCGGTGGCCTACAATGAGCAGTTCTTC,CASSLLGLAGSVAYNEQFF
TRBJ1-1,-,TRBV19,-,TGTGCCAGTTTACCTCGGGACAAGAACACTGAAGCTTTCTTT,CASLPRDKNTEAFF
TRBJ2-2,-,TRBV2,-,TGTGCCAGCAGACCTGGCCTCGGGGAGCTGTTTTTT,CASRPGLGELFF
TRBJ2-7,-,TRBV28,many,TGTGCCAGCAGAGGACAGAGCTACGAGCAGTACTTC,CASRGQSYEQYF
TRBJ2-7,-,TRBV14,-,TGTGCCAGCAGCCAAGGATTGGGGAGTATCTACGAGCAGTACTTC,CASSQGLGSIYEQYF
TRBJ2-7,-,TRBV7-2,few,TGTGCCAGCAGCCAAGGGGCATTCTACGAGCAGTACTTC,CASSQGAFYEQYF
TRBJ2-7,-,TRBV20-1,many,TGCAGTGCTAGAGCCAGGAGGTCCTACGAGCAGTACTTC,CSARARRSYEQYF